This TCR beta chain was captured in a study of regulatory T cells in long-lasting Graves disease (dated by TCRdb to the early 2020s). For the wider study: Patients with newly diagnosed Graves' disease had been on antithyroid drugs for under 3 months. Persistent Graves' disease patients were compared with newly diagnosed Graves' disease patients by peripheral blood TCR sequencing and RNA sequencing. The study was registered as a clinical trial and conducted in China. TCR sequencing covered about 13 persistent and approximately 20 newly diagnosed Graves' disease patients, some 33 samples in total. Overall results and qualifications from the work: As a limitation, the authors acknowledged that the small sample size may reduce accuracy. Lower TCR Shannon entropy and fewer highly expanded clones were observed in persistent Graves' disease patients than in newly diagnosed patients, which suggested clonal expansion. Persistent disease showed preferential use of TRBV28, TRBJ1-2 and TRBJ2-5, whereas newly diagnosed disease favored TRBV20-1 and TRBJ2-1. Sequencing and analysis were restricted to the TCR beta chain. The study examined only peripheral blood because the primary lesion, thyroid tissue, could not be accessed. Persistent patients shared more public clonotypes among themselves (around 2,500) than newly diagnosed patients did (over 950).

This sample's time point label indicates: newly diagnosed GD, antithyroid drugs for less than 3 months. RNA was extracted from PBMCs in TRIzol for both TCR sequencing and RNA sequencing. The diagnosis of Graves' disease was made according to American Thyroid Association guidelines. The patients came from an endocrinology department in Xi'an, China. Each patient gave approximately 10 milliliters of peripheral blood, collected in an EDTA anticoagulant tube. Ficoll Paque Plus density gradient separation was used to isolate PBMCs, and no additional T cell sorting was done. RNA quality was checked with an Agilent 2100 Bioanalyzer and agarose gel, and concentration with a NanoDrop 2000. The receptor library was made with multiplex PCR. The sequencer was an Illumina HiSeq 4000. CDR3 regions were amplified by Arm-PCR with iRepertoire HTBI primers to construct TCR beta libraries. PCR products were gel purified before sequencing. Per the original workflow: A total of roughly 67 TRBV and some 15 TRBJ segments were identified across samples and were used for gene usage analysis of CDR3 amino acid clonotypes. COPE and FqMerger were used to merge filtered high-quality paired reads into contigs. BLAST was used to align contigs to the IMGT TRBV, TRBD and TRBJ reference genes, and CDR3 was defined following IMGT. Any clonotype with a frequency above 0.1% was counted as a highly expanded clone. Shannon entropy served as the measure of repertoire diversity, while the Gini coefficient captured V-J evenness. A clonotype was considered public if more than one individual shared it. The public sequencing data were trimmed at Q25 with fastp and processed into clonotypes with MiXCR by TCRdb, which kept only in-frame beta chains. Rows are unified per CDR3 protein, each entry keeping the most common DNA and genes. The V and J calls and clone size come from TCRdb's table, not from the authors' own analysis. A total of about 200,000 distinct CDR3 sequences appear in this sample, around 20% of them only once. Approximately 24% of the sample comes from the top ten.

The table lists this clonotype with many counts. Its antigen remains unidentified. No base-level quality is on record; no much larger clone is a single base apart. The CDR3, cysteine through phenylalanine, is 20 amino acids long. The CDR3 DNA has 60 bases and is translated from base 1. Trimmed from V: 3 bases; trimmed from J: 7 bases; junction bases lacking a gene match: 17. Reading the germline V gene gives CDR1 MRHNA and CDR2 SNTAGT. The clonotype originates from a female donor with Graves disease. The chain uses TRBV6-4 and TRBJ1-6, with 11 bases aligning to TRBD1. The source material was peripheral blood mononuclear cells (PBMCs), sampled at new diagnosis, from a patient treated with antithyroid drugs. The CDR3 is CASSDRRYIRDRGWNSPLHF. The sequence in DNA is TGTGCCAGCAGTGATCGCCGGTACATCCGGGACAGGGGGTGGAATTCACCCCTCCACTTT.